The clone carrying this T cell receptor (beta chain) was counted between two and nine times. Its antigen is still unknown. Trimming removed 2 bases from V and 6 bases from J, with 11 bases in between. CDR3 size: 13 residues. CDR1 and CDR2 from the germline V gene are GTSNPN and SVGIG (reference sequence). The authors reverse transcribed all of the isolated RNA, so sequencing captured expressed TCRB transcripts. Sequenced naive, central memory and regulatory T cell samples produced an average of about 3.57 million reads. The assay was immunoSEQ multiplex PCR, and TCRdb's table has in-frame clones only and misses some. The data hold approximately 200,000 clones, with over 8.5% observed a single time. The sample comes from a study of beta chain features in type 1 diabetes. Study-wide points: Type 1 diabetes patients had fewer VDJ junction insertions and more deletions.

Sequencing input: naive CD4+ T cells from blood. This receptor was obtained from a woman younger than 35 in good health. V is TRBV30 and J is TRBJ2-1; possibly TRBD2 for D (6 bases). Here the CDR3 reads CAWSIVGGNEQFF. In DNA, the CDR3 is TGTGCCTGGAGTATTGTGGGAGGCAATGAGCAGTTCTTC.